The 23 T cell receptor beta chains below all came from one sample that was sequenced in a study of T cells in tumors after PD-1 blockade. The table came from immunoSEQ multiplex PCR; TCRdb's copy has only in-frame clones and leaves some out. The sample includes about 24,000 clones, 65% to 85% of them seen just once. The sequencing used PBMCs, collected after anti-PD-1 treatment. These receptors were obtained from a human donor with basal cell carcinoma.

CDR3: CAWGEPMPLHF. CDR3 nucleotide sequence: TGTGCCTGGGGGGAACCCATGCCCCTCCACTTT. This chain connects TRBV30 to TRBJ1-6; D is unclear. The CDR3 runs to 11 residues. V dropped 5 bases and J dropped 13 bases, with 12 bases sitting between them. Germline V gene sequence: CDR1 GTSNPN, CDR2 SVGIG (reference sequence).

V is TRBV5-6 and J is TRBJ1-2; D gene unclear. The CDR3 consists of 12 residues. The V gene lost 0 bases and the J gene lost 3 bases, with 3 bases spanning the gap. Germline V gives CDR1 SGHDT, CDR2 YYEEEE. This CDR3 reads CASSLGDYGYTF. CDR3 in DNA: TGTGCCAGCAGCTTGGGAGACTATGGCTACACCTTC.

The chain uses TRBV7-8 and TRBJ2-7; D is undetermined. From germline, CDR1 is SGHVS and CDR2 FQNEAQ. The CDR3 sequence is 13 residues long. Trimming shortened V by 4 bases and J by 1 base, and 8 bases separated the two germline ends. The CDR3 sequence is CASSYDKSYEQYF. CDR3 bases: TGTGCCAGCAGCTACGACAAGTCCTACGAGCAGTACTTC.

J is TRBJ2-1 and V is TRBV14, with D possibly TRBD2 on 5 matching bases. The CDR3 extends over 17 amino acids. In germline, CDR1 is SGHDN, CDR2 FVKESK. V lost 0 bases to trimming and J lost 8 bases, with 20 bases between them. This CDR3 is CASSQEVGMDLRDEQFF. The CDR3 bases are TGTGCCAGCAGCCAAGAAGTAGGGATGGACTTACGGGATGAGCAGTTCTTC.

This clone was observed a handful of times. The rearrangement uses TRBV19 and TRBJ1-5; tentatively, D is TRBD1 (6 bases). The V and J ends lost 6 bases and 6 bases respectively, with 12 bases between them. CDR3 length: 13 amino acids. Per the germline V gene, CDR1 is LNHDA and CDR2 is SQIVND (reference sequence). CDR3 residues: CASRPRGGQPQHF. The CDR3 bases are TGTGCCAGTAGGCCCAGGGGAGGTCAGCCCCAGCATTTT.

The chain has TRBV12-3 or TRBV12-4 and TRBJ1-4; D gene uncertain. Trimming removed 7 bases from V and 6 bases from J, with 9 bases in between. This CDR3 region has 12 residues. The CDR3 here is CASTNGHEKLFF. The CDR3 DNA reads as TGTGCCAGCACCAACGGGCATGAAAAACTGTTTTTT.

This rearrangement joins TRBV27 to TRBJ1-5; 7 bases agree with TRBD1. This CDR3 contains 15 residues. Germline V gene sequence: CDR1 MNHEY, CDR2 SMNVEV (reference sequence). The V segment lost 4 bases and the J segment 4 bases; nucleotides outside the gene matches: 7. The CDR3 here is CASSYRTGLNQPQHF. The CDR3, as DNA: TGTGCCAGCAGTTATAGGACAGGACTGAATCAGCCCCAGCATTTT.

CDR3 residues: CASYSSPWRGSVGELFF. The CDR3 region has the DNA TGTGCCAGCTATTCCTCCCCTTGGCGGGGCTCGGTGGGGGAGCTGTTTTTT. The rearrangement uses TRBV19 and TRBJ2-2; TRBD2 might be the D (6 bases). Germline V gene sequence: CDR1 LNHDA, CDR2 SQIVND (reference sequence). Deletions cut 9 bases from V and 8 bases from J, with 28 bases between. The CDR3 runs 17 residues.

The chain uses TRBV12-3 or TRBV12-4 and TRBJ1-5; D not resolved. Trimming removed 3 bases from V and 6 bases from J, with 9 bases in between. The CDR3 has 13 amino acids. This chain's CDR3 is CASSFVTGQPQHF. For the CDR3, the DNA is TGTGCCAGCAGTTTCGTTACGGGTCAGCCCCAGCATTTT.

The chain carries TRBV7-9 and TRBJ2-5; D is undetermined. Germline CDR1 is SEHNR and CDR2 is FQNEAQ (reference sequence). Trimming cost V 1 base and J 5 bases, with 11 bases left between them. The CDR3 contains 14 residues. CDR3 in amino acids: CASSLVSSVETQYF. The CDR3 DNA sequence: TGTGCCAGCAGCTTAGTCTCTTCAGTTGAGACCCAGTACTTC. Together with reference TRBV7-9 and TRBJ2-5, the CDR3 gives the full variable domain: DTGVSQNPRHKITKRGQNVTFRCDPISEHNRLYWYRQTLGQGPEFLTYFQNEAQLEKSRLLSDRFSAERPKGSFSTLEIQRTEQGDSAMYLCASSLVSSVETQYFGPGTRLLVL.

The J gene is TRBJ1-2, the V gene TRBV4-1; no definite D call. Germline-derived CDR1 and CDR2 are MGHRA and YSYEKL. The CDR3 covers 13 residues. Trimming removed 0 bases from V and 3 bases from J, with 5 bases in between. The CDR3 loop is CASSQDYDYGYTF. The CDR3 DNA follows: TGCGCCAGCAGCCAAGATTATGACTATGGCTACACCTTC.

The chain is built from TRBV9 and TRBJ1-3, with D perhaps matching TRBD1 (5 bases). Germline V gene lookup returns CDR1 SGDLS and CDR2 YYNGEE. The V gene lost 0 bases and the J gene lost 2 bases, with 15 bases spanning the gap. The CDR3 has 17 amino acids. The CDR3 reads CASSVAPSGGPGNTIYF. The CDR3 nucleotides read TGTGCCAGCAGCGTAGCACCCTCGGGGGGACCTGGAAACACCATATATTTT.

J is TRBJ2-7 and V is TRBV7-2; 9 bases fit TRBD1. The ends lost 6 bases at V and 2 bases at J; junction bases unmatched: 8. Per germline, CDR1 SGHTA and CDR2 FQGNSA. CDR3 size: 15 residues. CDR3 residues: CASREPGQGTYEQYF. CDR3 DNA sequence: TGTGCCAGCAGGGAGCCGGGACAGGGAACCTACGAGCAGTACTTC. The full variable domain, completed using reference TRBV7-2 and TRBJ2-7, is GAGVSQSPSNKVTEKGKDVELRCDPISGHTALYWYRQSLGQGLEFLIYFQGNSAPDKSGLPSDRFSAERTGGSVSTLTIQRTQQEDSAVYLCASREPGQGTYEQYFGPGTRLTVT.

V gene TRBV9 combines with J gene TRBJ2-3; D remains unclear. This CDR3 spans 15 amino acids. Germline V gene lookup returns CDR1 SGDLS and CDR2 YYNGEE. V lost 0 bases, J lost 8 bases, and 16 bases lay in between. The CDR3: CASSVAPSEDATQYF. CDR3 DNA: TGTGCCAGCAGCGTAGCCCCGTCAGAGGACGCTACGCAGTATTTT.

The CDR3 region is CSVEWGNDGYTF. The DNA of the CDR3 is TGCAGCGTTGAGTGGGGGAACGATGGCTACACCTTC. The genes are TRBV29-1 and TRBJ1-2; maybe TRBD1 (5 bases). Between the trimmed V and J ends, which lost 3 bases and 6 bases, there was a span of 11 bases. The CDR3 is 12 residues long. Germline CDR1 and CDR2: SQVTM and ANQGSEA. Filled out from reference TRBV29-1 and TRBJ1-2, the complete variable domain reads SAVISQKPSRDICQRGTSLTIQCQVDSQVTMMFWYRQQPGQSLTLIATANQGSEATYESGFVIDKFPISRPNLTFSTLTVSNMSPEDSSIYLCSVEWGNDGYTFGSGTRLTVV.

The chain carries TRBV10-3 and TRBJ2-2; D not resolved. V was trimmed by 3 bases and J by 4 bases, leaving 15 bases between them. The CDR3 consists of 16 residues. The germline V gene has CDR1 ENHRY and CDR2 SYGVKD. DNA for the CDR3: TGTGCCATCAGTGAAGGCCCCACCCTTCTCACCGGGGAGCTGTTTTTT. Residues: CAISEGPTLLTGELFF.

V usage is TRBV6-1 and J usage is TRBJ2-5, with TRBD1 identical over 7 bases. CDR1 and CDR2 (germline): MNHNS, SASEGT. This CDR3 has 16 residues. After removal of 3 bases from V and 7 bases from J, the junction contained 14 bases not matched to a gene. The CDR3 here is CASSDLSGTVTWTQYF. In DNA, the CDR3 is TGTGCCAGCAGTGACCTGTCCGGGACAGTAACTTGGACCCAGTACTTC.

This clone was observed a handful of times. The genes are TRBV9 and TRBJ1-2, with D possibly matching TRBD1 (6 bases). The CDR3 consists of 16 residues. Germline lookup yields CDR1 SGDLS and CDR2 YYNGEE. With 0 bases removed from V and 8 bases from J, the gap between germline ends came to 20 bases. In nucleotides, the CDR3 is TGTGCCAGCAGCGTAGACATCGGGCAGGGACATTTCGGCTACACCTTC. As protein: CASSVDIGQGHFGYTF.

The genes are TRBV27 and TRBJ1-4; 8 nucleotides align to TRBD1. V lost 6 bases, J lost 10 bases, and 13 bases stayed unmatched. Germline V gives CDR1 MNHEY, CDR2 SMNVEV (reference sequence). This CDR3 has 15 residues. This chain's CDR3 is CASRRDRGSNGKLFF. The DNA of the CDR3 is TGTGCCAGCAGGAGAGACAGGGGTAGTAACGGAAAACTGTTTTTT.

This sequence joins TRBV14 and TRBJ1-2; no reliable D call. The CDR3 spans 12 residues. V gave up 1 base and J gave up 3 bases, with 3 bases separating them. Per germline, CDR1 SGHDN and CDR2 FVKESK. This chain's CDR3 is CASSQGHYGYTF. For the CDR3, the DNA is TGTGCCAGCAGCCAAGGACACTATGGCTACACCTTC.

Worth noting for this clone: The junction departs from germline at one end; a sequencing error may be responsible. The rearrangement uses TRBV7-7 and TRBJ2-2; D is unresolved. The CDR3 spans 15 residues. Germline-derived CDR1 and CDR2 are SSHAT and FNYEAQ (reference sequence). The CDR3 loop reads CASSPRAGYTGELFF. The CDR3 coding sequence is TGTGCTAGCAGCCCTCGGGCAGGCTACACCGGGGAGCTGTTTTTT. The full variable domain, rest sourced from reference TRBV7-7 and TRBJ2-2, is GAGVSQSPRYKVTKRGQDVTLRCDPISSHATLYWYQQALGQGPEFLTYFNYEAQPDKSGLPSDRFSAERPEGSISTLTIQRTEQRDSAMYRCASSPRAGYTGELFFGEGSRLTVL.

This clone turned up a few times. This CDR3 is also generated by other DNA sequences in the sample. The V and J genes are TRBV7-9 and TRBJ1-1; possible D gene TRBD1, 5 bases. The germline CDR1 and CDR2 sequences are SEHNR and FQNEAQ (reference sequence). The length of the CDR3 is 16 residues. The V and J ends lost 5 bases and 1 base respectively, with 17 bases between them. The CDR3 sequence is CASSPRGGGANTEAFF. DNA of the CDR3: TGTGCCAGCAGCCCCCGGGGCGGGGGTGCGAACACTGAAGCTTTCTTT.

A single count supports this clone. The chain uses TRBV12-3 or TRBV12-4 and TRBJ1-2; D gene uncertain. The CDR3 is 13 amino acids. The V gene lost 3 bases and the J gene lost 3 bases, with 8 bases spanning the gap. The CDR3 spells CASSFAAHYGYTF. The CDR3 DNA follows: TGTGCCAGCAGTTTCGCAGCTCACTATGGCTACACCTTC.